This T cell receptor beta chain was sequenced in a study of blood T cell repertoires in COVID-19. V lost 4 bases and J lost 8; bases outside the gene matches: 11. Germline CDR1 and CDR2: MGHDK and SYGVNS. CDR3 size: 16 residues. As processed by the authors: Amplification from reference gene primers served as the basis for estimated nucleated cell counts. Measured with immunoSEQ multiplex PCR; TCRdb has only the in-frame clones, and not every one. That table furnishes V, J and clone size, whereas the DNA furnished D and trimming. The sample has about 360,000 clones; more than 75% are singletons. For recovered donors of Cohort 3, there were two negative PCRs, clearance, or symptom resolution.

The V gene is TRBV25-1, the J gene TRBJ2-3; 11 bases agree with TRBD1. Input material: PBMCs or T cells enriched from blood (not recorded which). The source is a man aged 25-40 years who had recovered from COVID-19. CDR3 region: CASSAKWTGGGSTQYF. The CDR3 DNA follows: TGTGCCAGCAGTGCCAAATGGACAGGGGGCGGGAGTACGCAGTATTTT. The complete variable domain, with remaining parts taken from reference TRBV25-1 and TRBJ2-3, reads EADIYQTPRYLVIGTGKKITLECSQTMGHDKMYWYQQDPGMELHLIHYSYGVNSTEKGDLSSESTVSRIRTEHFPLTLESARPSHTSQYLCASSAKWTGGGSTQYFGPGTRLTVL.